The 5 T cell receptor beta chains listed next were all sequenced from one sample in a study of identical twins. From the 5' RACE reads, TCRdb called clonotypes with MiXCR, one entry per CDR3 protein. The sample holds 150,000 or so distinct CDR3 sequences, around 3.4% seen once. Sequencing was performed on memory T cells sorted from blood. The source is a man aged 18-30 years in good health.

This clonotype has a handful of counts. The chain is built from TRBV5-1 and TRBJ1-2, with a tentative D call TRBD1 (5 bases). V was shortened by 8 bases and J by 4 bases, with 21 bases between the two germline ends. The germline V gene has CDR1 SGHRS and CDR2 YFSETQ. This CDR3 is built from 15 residues. For the CDR3, the DNA is TGCGCCAGTCAGCGGGGGGATCAGGATGGCTATGGCTACACCTTC. Translated: CASQRGDQDGYGYTF.

At least ten counts were recorded for this clonotype. The J gene is TRBJ1-6, the V gene TRBV28, with D hard to call. The CDR3 is 14 residues long. V lost 5 bases and J lost 10, with 15 bases in between. Germline V gene lookup returns CDR1 MDHEN and CDR2 SYDVKM. The CDR3 coding sequence is TGTGCCAGCAGTAATCTCCATCGCCAATCACCCCTCCACTTT. Its protein is CASSNLHRQSPLHF.

Ten or more counts support this clonotype. V usage is TRBV9 and J usage is TRBJ2-7; 9 nucleotides match TRBD2. Per the germline V gene, CDR1 is SGDLS and CDR2 is YYNGEE. This CDR3 has 15 residues. J was trimmed by 3 bases and V by 3 bases; bases with no gene match: 7. Here the CDR3 DNA reads TGTGCCAGCAGCGAGAAGACTAGCGGTTACTACGAGCAGTACTTC. Translated: CASSEKTSGYYEQYF.

Relative to its sample, this clonotype is medium-sized (0.01 to 0.1%). The chain employs TRBV12-3 or TRBV12-4 and TRBJ2-5; D not certain. The V end lost 1 base, the J end lost 5 bases, and 8 bases lay between the germline ends. There are 13 residues in the CDR3. The CDR3 reads CASSLGEAETQYF. The CDR3 DNA reads TGTGCCAGCAGTTTAGGGGAAGCGGAGACCCAGTACTTC.

Many counts were recorded for this clonotype. The V gene is TRBV12-3 or TRBV12-4, the J gene TRBJ2-1; 9 nucleotides agree with TRBD2. The CDR3 extends over 17 amino acids. Trimming at V came to 0 bases and at J to 5 bases, leaving 8 bases not matched to a gene. CDR3 residues: CASSLALGASGNNEQFF. The CDR3 DNA reads TGTGCCAGCAGTTTAGCGCTCGGGGCTAGCGGGAACAATGAGCAGTTCTTC.